This TCR beta chain is drawn from a study of T cell responses to AZD1222 COVID-19 vaccine. Study outcomes and limitations: Compared with day 0, the breadth and depth of the Spike-specific TCR repertoire rose significantly after two doses of AZD1222. Vaccine-related CD4 TCRs covered spike, predominating at 160-218 and 743-854. Targets within unmutated variant regions were reportedly found for nearly half of spike-specific TCRs.

This CDR3 has 17 amino acids. The junction had 8 bases not matched to a gene; V was cut back by 2 bases and J by 2 bases. CDR1 and CDR2 from the germline V gene are SGHNT and YENEEA. Method: immunoSEQ multiplex PCR; TCRdb's copy keeps in-frame clones and lacks some. Seen here are about 99,000 clones, roughly 91% observed once, and the top ten hold about 4.8%. As concerns this clone: Its antigen is currently unknown.

The receptor comes from an adult in good health. The source material was peripheral blood, sampled on day 0 of AZD1222 vaccination. The rearrangement links TRBV11-3 to TRBJ2-1; 8 bases are shared with TRBD2. The CDR3 here is CASSLSFSGGPYNEQFF. In nucleotides, the CDR3 is TGTGCCAGCAGCTTAAGTTTTTCGGGGGGGCCCTACAATGAGCAGTTCTTC. Complete variable domain (other parts from reference TRBV11-3 and TRBJ2-1): EAGVVQSPRYKIIEKKQPVAFWCNPISGHNTLYWYLQNLGQGPELLIRYENEEAVDDSQLPKDRFSAERLKGVDSTLKIQPAELGDSAVYLCASSLSFSGGPYNEQFFGPGTRLTVL.